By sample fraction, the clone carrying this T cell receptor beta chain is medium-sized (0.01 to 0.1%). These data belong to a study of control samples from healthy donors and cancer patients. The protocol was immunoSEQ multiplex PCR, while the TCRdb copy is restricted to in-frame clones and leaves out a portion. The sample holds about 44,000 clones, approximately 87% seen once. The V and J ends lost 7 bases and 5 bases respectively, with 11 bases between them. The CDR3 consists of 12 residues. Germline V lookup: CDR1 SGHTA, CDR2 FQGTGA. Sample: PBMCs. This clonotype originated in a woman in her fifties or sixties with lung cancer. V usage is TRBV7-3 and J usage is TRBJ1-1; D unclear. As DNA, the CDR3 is TGTGCCAGCACCTCATCCGGGACTGAAGCTTTCTTT. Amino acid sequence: CASTSSGTEAFF.